This T cell receptor (beta chain) was profiled in a study of cytomegalovirus exposure and HLA in healthy donors. For the study at large: In a previous analysis, nearly 120 million unique TCR beta sequences were found from 150 million to 200 million T cells. HLA-typed donors were the source of approximately 85 million unique TCRs, which an early data release held.

Researchers ran the PCR with 60 Vbeta and 13 Jbeta primers. The table came from immunoSEQ multiplex PCR; TCRdb's copy has only in-frame clones and leaves some out. Among approximately 170,000 clones listed, more than 65% were seen once. Germline CDR1 LNHNV, CDR2 YYDKDF (reference sequence). The CDR3 is 16 residues long. Losses at the gene ends were 5 bases for V and 5 bases for J; bases not matched to a gene: 13. This chain joins TRBV15 and TRBJ2-7, with TRBD1 identical over 9 bases. The sequence was collected from a man aged 50 to 59 in good health and CMV-seropositive. Sequencing used PBMCs. The CDR3 DNA is TGTGCCACCAGCCGCCGTTCGGGGACAGGGAATGACGAGCAGTACTTC. Its translation is CATSRRSGTGNDEQYF.